The clone carrying this T cell receptor beta chain is deemed hyperexpanded (1% or more). The target antigen is unknown. This CDR3 is built from 19 residues. V lost 3 bases to trimming and J lost 3 bases; unmatched junction nucleotides: 14. The sample comes from a study of naive and memory T cell subsets. Study results and limitations: There was no ground truth to check naive and memory subset results. In naive cells, over 95% of TCR sequences were seen only once.

The beta constant-region primer was an equimolar mix of two oligonucleotides covering TRBC1 and TRBC2. Via MiXCR, TCRdb re-called the UMI-ligation and nested PCR reads, giving one row per CDR3 protein. The sample lists approximately 21,000 distinct CDR3 sequences; approximately 11% were seen once. The gene calls are TRBV23-1 and TRBJ1-5; the match to TRBD1 covers 10 bases. TRBV23-1 is assigned to the ORF class and has an uncertain function. The sample comprised central memory CD8+ T cells from blood. This receptor was identified in a human donor in good health. As DNA, the CDR3 is TGCGCCAGCAGTCAGTCACACCTTAGGGACAGGGGTTTCAATCAGCCCCAGCATTTT. It is translated as CASSQSHLRDRGFNQPQHF.